Below, 30 T cell receptor beta chains from the same sample are listed, as sequenced in a study of shared clonotypes between healthy human individuals. Selected positively for CCR7 and CD45RO-negative, naive CD8 cells excluded terminally differentiated effector memory CD45RA+ cells. Profiled with immunoSEQ multiplex PCR; TCRdb holds only in-frame clones, not every one. The repertoire includes some 1,900,000 clones, about 95% of them detected once, and 1.2% sits in the top ten. The sample comprised naive CD8+ T cells sorted from blood. The receptor set was obtained from a man between 18 and 29 years old in good health.

The J gene is TRBJ2-1, the V gene TRBV4-3; 12 nucleotides align to TRBD1. Germline V gene lookup returns CDR1 LGHNA and CDR2 YSLEER. The CDR3 sequence is 16 residues long. Trimming cost V 1 base and J 4 bases; bases outside gene matches: 2. This CDR3 is CASSQGGQGAYNEQFF. In DNA, the CDR3 is TGCGCCAGCAGCCAAGGGGGACAGGGGGCTTACAATGAGCAGTTCTTC.

This sequence joins TRBV7-6 and TRBJ1-1; D is undetermined. The CDR3 length is 14 residues. The germline V gene has CDR1 SGHVS and CDR2 FNYEAQ. The V end was cut by 2 bases, the J end by 1 base, with 8 bases between. CDR3 protein: CASSLSGENTEAFF. For the CDR3, the DNA is TGTGCCAGCAGCTTATCAGGAGAGAACACTGAAGCTTTCTTT.

The chain employs TRBV6-5 and TRBJ2-5; no definite D call. The V gene's germline CDR1 is MNHEY and CDR2 SVGAGI. The CDR3 has 15 residues. Trimming removed 2 bases at V and 5 bases at J, with 15 bases between. This CDR3 is CASSYTDPRPETQYF. CDR3 nucleotide sequence: TGTGCCAGCAGTTACACTGACCCTCGACCGGAGACCCAGTACTTC.

As to this clone: A read error may be the cause here, since a much bigger clone is one base away. The chain uses TRBV30 and TRBJ1-1; D remains ambiguous. CDR1 and CDR2 from the germline V gene are GTSNPN and SVGIG (reference sequence). The CDR3 extends over 12 amino acids. V lost 0 bases and J 2 bases, leaving 4 bases between the germline ends. CDR3: CAWSVINTEAFF. The CDR3, as DNA: TGTGCCTGGAGTGTAATAAACACTGAAGCTTTCTTT.

The V and J genes are TRBV19 and TRBJ2-7; TRBD1 or TRBD2 may be the D gene (5 bases each). Germline V gives CDR1 LNHDA, CDR2 SQIVND (reference sequence). The CDR3 spans 15 residues. V lost 6 bases and J lost 2, with 17 bases in between. The CDR3 loop is CASSLIPGLTYEQYF. The CDR3 DNA reads TGTGCCAGTAGCCTCATTCCGGGGCTAACCTACGAGCAGTACTTC. Complete variable domain (other parts from reference TRBV19 and TRBJ2-7): DGGITQSPKYLFRKEGQNVTLSCEQNLNHDAMYWYRQDPGQGLRLIYYSQIVNDFQKGDIAEGYSVSREKKESFPLTVTSAQKNPTAFYLCASSLIPGLTYEQYFGPGTRLTVT.

This rearrangement joins TRBV11-2 to TRBJ2-2; 13 bases agree with TRBD2. Per the germline V gene, CDR1 is SGHAT and CDR2 is FQNNGV. This CDR3 region has 16 residues. Trimming removed 5 bases from V and 7 bases from J; junction bases left unmatched: 7. CDR3 in amino acids: CASSHGLAGVVGELFF. The CDR3 DNA reads TGTGCCAGCAGCCACGGACTAGCGGGAGTGGTCGGGGAGCTGTTTTTT. The full variable domain, its missing parts supplied by reference TRBV11-2 and TRBJ2-2, is EAGVAQSPRYKIIEKRQSVAFWCNPISGHATLYWYQQILGQGPKLLIQFQNNGVVDDSQLPKDRFSAERLKGVDSTLKIQPAKLEDSAVYLCASSHGLAGVVGELFFGEGSRLTVL.

This chain uses TRBV16 with TRBJ1-5, with 7 bases lining up with TRBD1. Germline CDR1 reads KGHSY; CDR2 reads FQNENV. The V and J ends lost 4 bases and 4 bases, in that order; junction bases with no gene match: 7. The CDR3 is 15 amino acids. As DNA, the CDR3 is TGTGCCAGCAGCCCGGGACAGAGGACAAATCAGCCCCAGCATTTT. Protein product: CASSPGQRTNQPQHF.

The chain combines TRBV2 with TRBJ2-4, with 14 bases aligning to TRBD2. CDR1 and CDR2 from the germline V gene are SNHLY and FYNNEI. V was pared by 6 bases and J by 7 bases, with 5 bases of the junction left unmatched. The CDR3 covers 15 residues. As DNA, the CDR3 is TGTGCCAGCAGCCGACTAGCGGGAGGGCCGAACATTCAGTACTTC. As protein: CASSRLAGGPNIQYF.

This chain connects TRBV5-1 to TRBJ2-7; 8 bases align to TRBD2. V dropped 4 bases and J dropped 4; count of bases not matched to a gene: 7. This CDR3 has 14 amino acids. Looked up from germline, CDR1 is SGHRS and CDR2 is YFSETQ. The CDR3, as DNA: TGCGCCAGCAGCCTCATAGCGGGACCGTACGAGCAGTACTTC. It encodes CASSLIAGPYEQYF.

The J gene is TRBJ2-2, the V gene TRBV5-6; TRBD2 matches 10 bases. Losses at the gene ends were 2 bases for V and 1 base for J; bases not matched to a gene: 5. CDR1 SGHDT and CDR2 YYEEEE come from the germline V gene. There are 17 residues in the CDR3. CDR3 amino acids: CASSFASGGKNTGELFF. In DNA, the CDR3 is TGTGCCAGCAGCTTCGCTAGCGGGGGAAAGAACACCGGGGAGCTGTTTTTT. Supplemented by reference TRBV5-6 and TRBJ2-2, the full variable domain reads DAGVTQSPTHLIKTRGQQVTLRCSPKSGHDTVSWYQQALGQGPQFIFQYYEEEERQRGNFPDRFSGHQFPNYSSELNVNALLLGDSALYLCASSFASGGKNTGELFFGEGSRLTVL.

Comment on this clone: Other nucleotide sequences in the sample specify the same CDR3. The CDR3 DNA reads as TGTGCCAGCAGTTATGTGAGGGGCGCGGATACGCAGTATTTT. This codes for CASSYVRGADTQYF. The rearrangement joins TRBV6-5 to TRBJ2-3; D is perhaps TRBD1 or TRBD2 (5 bases each). This CDR3 comprises 14 residues. The V gene's germline CDR1 is MNHEY and CDR2 SVGAGI. The V gene lost 3 bases and the J gene lost 6 bases, with 13 bases spanning the gap.

This chain connects TRBV27 to TRBJ2-5; D gene ambiguous. V lost 3 bases and J lost 5, with 13 bases in between. This CDR3 is built from 14 residues. CDR1 is MNHEY, CDR2 SMNVEV, per germline (reference sequence). The CDR3 protein is CASSFNSLWETQYF. CDR3 DNA: TGTGCCAGCAGTTTTAATTCACTATGGGAGACCCAGTACTTC.

The chain recombines TRBV9 with TRBJ2-1; tentative D call: TRBD1 (6 bases). The CDR3 extends over 15 amino acids. V was shortened by 2 bases and J by 2 bases, with 11 bases between the two germline ends. CDR1 SGDLS and CDR2 YYNGEE come from the germline V gene. The CDR3, as DNA: TGTGCCAGCAGCGTGGGGGCTAAACCCTACAATGAGCAGTTCTTC. It yields the protein CASSVGAKPYNEQFF. The full variable domain, completed using reference TRBV9 and TRBJ2-1, is DSGVTQTPKHLITATGQRVTLRCSPRSGDLSVYWYQQSLDQGLQFLIQYYNGEERAKGNILERFSAQQFPDLHSELNLSSLELGDSALYFCASSVGAKPYNEQFFGPGTRLTVL.

The chain carries TRBV7-2 and TRBJ1-2; D call uncertain. Germline loops: CDR1 SGHTA, CDR2 FQGNSA. Trimming removed 5 bases from V and 4 bases from J, with 11 bases in between. This CDR3 has 13 amino acids. The CDR3 DNA reads TGTGCCAGCAGCCACGAGAACGGCTATGGCTACACCTTC. It is translated as CASSHENGYGYTF.

The chain combines TRBV9 with TRBJ1-4; 7 bases agree with TRBD1. Germline CDR1 and CDR2: SGDLS and YYNGEE. The CDR3 loop spans 15 amino acids. V trimming: 0 bases; J trimming: 6 bases; junction bases outside the gene matches: 5. CDR3 sequence: CASSVVGQGDEKLFF. DNA of the CDR3: TGTGCCAGCAGCGTAGTCGGGCAGGGGGATGAAAAACTGTTTTTT.

The CDR3: CASSSLAGWSTGELFF. The CDR3 coding sequence is TGTGCCAGCAGCTCATTAGCGGGGTGGTCCACCGGGGAGCTGTTTTTT. The chain has TRBV11-2 and TRBJ2-2; 8 nucleotides align to TRBD2. The CDR3 extends over 16 amino acids. Germline V gene sequence: CDR1 SGHAT, CDR2 FQNNGV. The V gene end was trimmed by 4 bases and the J gene end by 4 bases; junction bases not matched to a gene: 8.

A note on this clone: Other DNA sequences in this specimen translate into the identical CDR3. The CDR3 nucleotides read TGTGCCAGCAGCGCTAGCGGTCGCACAGATACGCAGTATTTT. This encodes CASSASGRTDTQYF. V is TRBV9 and J is TRBJ2-3, with 7 bases fitting TRBD2. Germline V lookup: CDR1 SGDLS, CDR2 YYNGEE. V lost 3 bases to trimming and J lost 1 base; unmatched junction nucleotides: 2. There are 14 residues in the CDR3.

A remark on this clone: Other DNA sequences in this sample translate to the same CDR3. The chain links TRBV9 to TRBJ2-7; no definite D call. The CDR3 length is 14 residues. Between the trimmed V and J ends, which lost 0 bases and 4 bases, there was a span of 11 bases. Per germline, CDR1 SGDLS and CDR2 YYNGEE. The DNA for the CDR3 is TGTGCCAGCAGCGTAGACGGTTCCCCGTACGAGCAGTACTTC. Its protein product is CASSVDGSPYEQYF.

The chain joins TRBV5-4 to TRBJ2-7; D gene uncertain. Germline V gene lookup returns CDR1 SGHNT and CDR2 YYREEE (reference sequence). The CDR3 is made up of 13 amino acids. V was cut by 0 bases and J by 1 base, with 5 bases left in between. Here the CDR3 DNA reads TGTGCCAGCAGCTTGGAACAGTCCTACGAGCAGTACTTC. Encoded protein: CASSLEQSYEQYF.

A word on this clone: The same CDR3 also results from other DNA sequences found in this sample. V is TRBV5-6 and J is TRBJ2-7; possible D gene TRBD1, 6 bases. The germline V and J ends were trimmed by 4 bases and 0 bases, with 8 bases remaining between them. Germline V gene lookup returns CDR1 SGHDT and CDR2 YYEEEE. The CDR3 spans 13 residues. CDR3 protein: CASSPGHSYEQYF. Written as DNA, the CDR3 is TGTGCCAGCAGCCCGGGACACTCCTACGAGCAGTACTTC.

The V call is TRBV2, the J call TRBJ2-7; the match to TRBD2 covers 10 bases. The CDR3 extends over 15 amino acids. Germline V CDR1 and CDR2: SNHLY, FYNNEI. The trim removed 6 bases at V and 2 bases at J, leaving 7 bases unmatched. The CDR3 nucleotides are TGTGCCAGCAGCGCTGGGACTAGCGAGACCTACGAGCAGTACTTC. Protein: CASSAGTSETYEQYF.

The J gene is TRBJ2-7, the V gene TRBV27; 8 positions match TRBD1. Germline CDR1 and CDR2: MNHEY and SMNVEV (reference sequence). The junction had 7 bases not matched to a gene; V was cut back by 0 bases and J by 3 bases. The CDR3 consists of 16 residues. CDR3 amino acids: CASSLSAGQVFYEQYF. The DNA of the CDR3 is TGTGCCAGCAGTTTATCCGCGGGACAGGTGTTCTACGAGCAGTACTTC.

The chain has TRBV9 and TRBJ1-1; no clear D. The germline gives CDR1 SGDLS, CDR2 YYNGEE. V lost 0 bases and J 4 bases, leaving 10 bases between the germline ends. This CDR3 has 14 amino acids. CDR3 DNA: TGTGCCAGCAGCGTAGTAATCTCGATCACTGAAGCTTTCTTT. Its translation is CASSVVISITEAFF. Using reference TRBV9 and TRBJ1-1 for the parts outside the CDR3, the full variable domain is DSGVTQTPKHLITATGQRVTLRCSPRSGDLSVYWYQQSLDQGLQFLIQYYNGEERAKGNILERFSAQQFPDLHSELNLSSLELGDSALYFCASSVVISITEAFFGQGTRLTVV.

The chain carries TRBV5-1 and TRBJ2-7; unclear D gene. This CDR3 region has 13 residues. Deletions cut 1 base from V and 6 bases from J, with 11 bases between. Germline V gene lookup returns CDR1 SGHRS and CDR2 YFSETQ. The CDR3 DNA is TGCGCCAGCAGCTTGACCTACGGTGTCGAGCAGTACTTC. Protein: CASSLTYGVEQYF.

For this clone: The junction departs from the called germline gene at one end, perhaps through a read error. This chain joins TRBV30 and TRBJ2-1; TRBD2 matches at 7 bases. Germline CDR1 GTSNPN, CDR2 SVGIG (reference sequence). This CDR3 is built from 10 residues. DNA for the CDR3: TGTGCCTGGAGCGGGCGGGAGCACTTCTTC. As protein: CAWSGREHFF.

The chain is built from TRBV13 and TRBJ1-1; D gene uncertain. This CDR3 is 13 amino acids long. CDR1 PRHDT and CDR2 FYEKMQ come from the germline V gene (reference sequence). V gave up 2 bases and J gave up 4 bases, with 8 bases separating them. CDR3 coding DNA: TGTGCCAGCAGCTTACTACGGGGCACTGAAGCTTTCTTT. Translated, it gives CASSLLRGTEAFF.

The genes are TRBV19 and TRBJ1-6; no clear D gene. Germline CDR1 and CDR2: LNHDA and SQIVND (reference sequence). The CDR3 consists of 13 residues. V lost 3 bases to trimming and J lost 9 bases, with 9 bases between them. CDR3 loop: CASSILGSSPLHF. CDR3 nucleotides: TGTGCCAGTAGTATCCTGGGCAGTTCACCCCTCCACTTT. Full variable domain (outside the CDR3, taken from reference TRBV19 and TRBJ1-6): DGGITQSPKYLFRKEGQNVTLSCEQNLNHDAMYWYRQDPGQGLRLIYYSQIVNDFQKGDIAEGYSVSREKKESFPLTVTSAQKNPTAFYLCASSILGSSPLHFGNGTRLTVT.

The chain links TRBV9 to TRBJ2-1; a weak D match, TRBD1 (5 bases). CDR1 is SGDLS, CDR2 YYNGEE, per germline. Between the trimmed V and J ends, which lost 1 base and 6 bases, there was a span of 20 bases. This CDR3 region has 17 residues. The CDR3 loop reads CASSVPGSTGHSNEQFF. DNA of the CDR3: TGTGCCAGCAGCGTACCTGGTAGTACCGGACATAGCAATGAGCAGTTCTTC.

This chain connects TRBV7-9 to TRBJ2-2, with 12 bases lining up with TRBD2. The CDR3 sequence is 18 residues long. After removal of 1 base from V and 7 bases from J, the junction contained 10 bases not matched to a gene. Germline V gene data show CDR1 as SEHNR and CDR2 as FQNEAQ (reference sequence). The CDR3 region has the DNA TGTGCCAGCAGCTTAGGGACTAGCGGGACAGTAATCGGCGGGGAGCTGTTTTTT. As protein: CASSLGTSGTVIGGELFF.

This chain links TRBV5-1 with TRBJ2-5; tentative D call: TRBD1 (5 bases). CDR1 SGHRS and CDR2 YFSETQ come from the germline V gene. With 4 bases removed from V and 3 bases from J, the gap between germline ends came to 7 bases. The CDR3 runs to 12 residues. This chain's CDR3 is CASSGREETQYF. The CDR3 nucleotides read TGCGCCAGCAGCGGCAGGGAAGAGACCCAGTACTTC.